The entry below describes one T cell receptor beta chain. Trimming cost V 1 base and J 5 bases, with 9 bases left between them. The germline gives CDR1 SGHVS, CDR2 FNYEAQ. The length of the CDR3 is 13 residues. These data come from a study of blood T cell repertoires in COVID-19. Repertoires were generated with immunoSEQ multiplex PCR, while TCRdb's copy carries only in-frame clones and drops some. The sample includes around 130,000 clones, 84% of them seen just once. The sequenced sample consisted of peripheral blood. This chain links TRBV7-6 with TRBJ2-7, with TRBD2 as a possible D gene (5 bases). The sequence was obtained from a woman aged 25 to 39 who had recovered from COVID-19. CDR3: CASSLEDLHEQYF. CDR3 bases: TGTGCCAGCAGCTTAGAGGACTTGCACGAGCAGTACTTC. Combining the CDR3 with reference TRBV7-6 and TRBJ2-7 gives the whole variable domain GAGVSQSPRYKVTKRGQDVALRCDPISGHVSLYWYRQALGQGPEFLTYFNYEAQQDKSGLPNDRFSAERPEGSISTLTIQRTEQRDSAMYRCASSLEDLHEQYFGPGTRLTVT.